This TCR beta chain was found in a study of identical twins. Study-level results: Beta clonotypes that were abundant in cord blood contained fewer insertions, a pattern absent from memory repertoires. Out-of-frame alpha sequences that twins shared showed excess low generation probability.

Addition of a universal primer site occurred through template switching, and cDNA carried unique molecular identifiers. TCRdb redid the calling of the 5' RACE reads with MiXCR, one entry per CDR3 protein. The sample shows some 500,000 distinct CDR3 sequences, around 9.6% of them seen only once. About this clonotype: Its antigen remains unidentified. Germline is not matched at one junction end, which may reflect a read error.

The CDR3 has 16 amino acids. Germline V gene sequence: CDR1 SGHRS, CDR2 YFSETQ. The data also belong to a second study, concerning yellow fever vaccine responses in identical twins. From that paper: Twins reportedly appeared to share part of their vaccine T cell response while keeping part individual.

Source material: PBMCs. The V gene is TRBV5-1, the J gene TRBJ2-3; TRBD2 matches 11 bases. The receptor was isolated from a woman younger than 35 in good health. CDR3 protein: CASSPRTSGSTDTQYF. The CDR3 DNA reads TGTGCCAGCAGCCCTCGGACTAGCGGGAGCACAGATACGCAGTATTTT.